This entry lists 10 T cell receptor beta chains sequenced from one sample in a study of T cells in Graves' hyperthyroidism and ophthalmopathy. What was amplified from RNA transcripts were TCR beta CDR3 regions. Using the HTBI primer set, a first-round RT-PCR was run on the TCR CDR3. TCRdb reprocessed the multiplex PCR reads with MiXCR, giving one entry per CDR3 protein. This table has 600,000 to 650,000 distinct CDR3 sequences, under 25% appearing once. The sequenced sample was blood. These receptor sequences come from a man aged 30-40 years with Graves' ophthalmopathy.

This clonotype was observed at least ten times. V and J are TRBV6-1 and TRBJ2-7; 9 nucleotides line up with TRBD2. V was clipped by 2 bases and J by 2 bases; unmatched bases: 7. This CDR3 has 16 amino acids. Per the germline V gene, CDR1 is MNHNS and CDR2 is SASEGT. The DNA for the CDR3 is TGTGCCAGCAGTGAATCCGTAGCGGGAGTCCCCTACGAGCAGTACTTC. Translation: CASSESVAGVPYEQYF.

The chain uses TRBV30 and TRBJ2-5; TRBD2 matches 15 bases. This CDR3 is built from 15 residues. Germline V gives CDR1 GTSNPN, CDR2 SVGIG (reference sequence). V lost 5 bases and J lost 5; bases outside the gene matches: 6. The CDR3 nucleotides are TGTGCCTGGGGACTAGCGGGAGGGCCAGGGGAGACCCAGTACTTC. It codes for CAWGLAGGPGETQYF.

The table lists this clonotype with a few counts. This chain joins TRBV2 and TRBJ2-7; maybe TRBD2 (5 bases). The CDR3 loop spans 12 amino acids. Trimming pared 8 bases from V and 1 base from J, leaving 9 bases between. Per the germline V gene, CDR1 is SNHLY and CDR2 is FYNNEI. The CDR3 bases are TGTGCCAGCTTCTGGAGGTCCTACGAGCAGTACTTC. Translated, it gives CASFWRSYEQYF.

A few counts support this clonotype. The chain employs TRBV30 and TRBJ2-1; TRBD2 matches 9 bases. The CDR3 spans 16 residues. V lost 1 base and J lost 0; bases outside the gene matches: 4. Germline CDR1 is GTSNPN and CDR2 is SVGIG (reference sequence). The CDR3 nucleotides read TGTGCCTGGAGTGGTAGCGGGAGAGGCTCCTACAATGAGCAGTTCTTC. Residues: CAWSGSGRGSYNEQFF.

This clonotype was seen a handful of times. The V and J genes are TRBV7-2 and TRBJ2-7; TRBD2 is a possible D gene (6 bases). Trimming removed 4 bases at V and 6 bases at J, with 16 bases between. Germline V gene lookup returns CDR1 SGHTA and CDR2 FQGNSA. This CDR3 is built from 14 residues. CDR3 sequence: CASSYTSWDPEQYF. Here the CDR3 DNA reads TGTGCCAGCAGCTATACTAGCTGGGATCCCGAGCAGTACTTC.

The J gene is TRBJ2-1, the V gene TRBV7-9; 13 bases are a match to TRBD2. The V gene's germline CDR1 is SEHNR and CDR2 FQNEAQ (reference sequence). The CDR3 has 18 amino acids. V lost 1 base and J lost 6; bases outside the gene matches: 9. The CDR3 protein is CASSLGWTSGSSGNEQFF. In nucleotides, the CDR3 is TGTGCCAGCAGCTTAGGGTGGACTAGCGGGAGTAGTGGCAATGAGCAGTTCTTC.

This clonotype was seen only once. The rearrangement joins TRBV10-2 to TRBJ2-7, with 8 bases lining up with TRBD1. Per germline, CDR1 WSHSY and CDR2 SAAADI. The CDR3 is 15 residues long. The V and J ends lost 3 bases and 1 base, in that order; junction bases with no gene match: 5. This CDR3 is CASSEPRGLSYEQYF. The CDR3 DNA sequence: TGCGCCAGCAGTGAACCCAGGGGGCTTTCCTACGAGCAGTACTTC.

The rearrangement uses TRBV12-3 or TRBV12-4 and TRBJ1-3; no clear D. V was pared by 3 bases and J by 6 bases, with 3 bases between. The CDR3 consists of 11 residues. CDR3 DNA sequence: TGTGCCAGCAGTTTCCAAAACACCATATATTTT. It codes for CASSFQNTIYF.

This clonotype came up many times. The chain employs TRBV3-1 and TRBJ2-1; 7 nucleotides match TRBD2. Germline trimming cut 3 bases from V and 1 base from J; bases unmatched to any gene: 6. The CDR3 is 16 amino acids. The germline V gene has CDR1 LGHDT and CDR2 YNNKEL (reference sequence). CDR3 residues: CASSQRAGRSYNEQFF. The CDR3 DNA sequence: TGTGCCAGCAGCCAGAGAGCGGGAAGATCCTACAATGAGCAGTTCTTC.

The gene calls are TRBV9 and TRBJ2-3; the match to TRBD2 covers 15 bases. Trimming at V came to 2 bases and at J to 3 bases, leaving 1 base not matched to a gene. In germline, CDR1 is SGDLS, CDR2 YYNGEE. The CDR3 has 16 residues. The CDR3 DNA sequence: TGTGCCAGCAGCGTTGGGACTAGCGGGAGGACAGATACGCAGTATTTT. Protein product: CASSVGTSGRTDTQYF.